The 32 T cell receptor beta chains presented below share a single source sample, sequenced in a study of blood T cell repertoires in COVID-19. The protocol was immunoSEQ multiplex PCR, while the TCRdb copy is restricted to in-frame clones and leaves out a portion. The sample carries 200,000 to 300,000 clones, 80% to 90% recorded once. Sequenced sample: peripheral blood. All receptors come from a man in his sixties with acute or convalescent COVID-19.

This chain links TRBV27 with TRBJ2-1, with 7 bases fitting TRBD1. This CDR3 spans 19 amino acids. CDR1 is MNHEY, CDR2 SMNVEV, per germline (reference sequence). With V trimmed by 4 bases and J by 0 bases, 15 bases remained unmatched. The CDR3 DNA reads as TGTGCCAGCAGTTATTCGGCCGCAGTTTGGGACAGCTCCTACAATGAGCAGTTCTTC. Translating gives CASSYSAAVWDSSYNEQFF.

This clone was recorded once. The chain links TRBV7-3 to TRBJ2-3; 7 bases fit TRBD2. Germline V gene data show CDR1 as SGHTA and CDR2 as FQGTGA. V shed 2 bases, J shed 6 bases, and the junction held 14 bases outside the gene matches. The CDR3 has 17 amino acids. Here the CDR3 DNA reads TGTGCCAGCAGCTTAGGCCCCGGGACTATCTCTACGGATACGCAGTATTTT. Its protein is CASSLGPGTISTDTQYF.

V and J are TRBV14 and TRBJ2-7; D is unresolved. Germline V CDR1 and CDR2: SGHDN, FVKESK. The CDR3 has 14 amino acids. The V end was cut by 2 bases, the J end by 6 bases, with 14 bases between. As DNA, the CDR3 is TGTGCCAGCAGCCAACTTCAGGCGCGTCGCGAGCAGTACTTC. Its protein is CASSQLQARREQYF.

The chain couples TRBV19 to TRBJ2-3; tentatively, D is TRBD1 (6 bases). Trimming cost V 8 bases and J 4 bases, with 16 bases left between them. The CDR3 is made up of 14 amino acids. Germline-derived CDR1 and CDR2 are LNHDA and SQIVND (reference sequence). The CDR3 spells CASSSRTVADTQYF. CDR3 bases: TGTGCCAGTTCCTCCCGGACAGTCGCAGATACGCAGTATTTT.

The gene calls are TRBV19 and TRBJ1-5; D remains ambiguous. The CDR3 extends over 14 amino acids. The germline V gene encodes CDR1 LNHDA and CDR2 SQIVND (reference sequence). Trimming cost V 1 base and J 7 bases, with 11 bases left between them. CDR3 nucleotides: TGTGCCAGTAGTATAGGCGACACCATCCAGCCCCAGCATTTT. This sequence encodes CASSIGDTIQPQHF.

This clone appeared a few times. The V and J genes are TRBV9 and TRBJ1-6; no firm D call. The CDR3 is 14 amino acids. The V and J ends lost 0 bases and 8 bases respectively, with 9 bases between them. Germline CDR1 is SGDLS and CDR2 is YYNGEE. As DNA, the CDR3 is TGTGCCAGCAGCGTAGAGAGGGCGCATTCACCCCTCCACTTT. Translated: CASSVERAHSPLHF.

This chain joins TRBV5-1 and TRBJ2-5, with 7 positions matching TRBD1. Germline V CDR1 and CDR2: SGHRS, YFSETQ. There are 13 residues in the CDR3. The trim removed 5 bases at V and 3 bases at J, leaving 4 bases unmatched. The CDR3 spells CASSQTGEETQYF. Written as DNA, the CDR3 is TGCGCCAGCAGTCAAACAGGGGAAGAGACCCAGTACTTC.

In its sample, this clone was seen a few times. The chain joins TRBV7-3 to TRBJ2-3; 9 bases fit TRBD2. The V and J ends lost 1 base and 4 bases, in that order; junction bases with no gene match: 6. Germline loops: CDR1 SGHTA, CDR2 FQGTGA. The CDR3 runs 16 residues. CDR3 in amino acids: CASSLKGSGRPDTQYF. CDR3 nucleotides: TGTGCCAGCAGCTTAAAGGGCAGCGGGAGGCCAGATACGCAGTATTTT.

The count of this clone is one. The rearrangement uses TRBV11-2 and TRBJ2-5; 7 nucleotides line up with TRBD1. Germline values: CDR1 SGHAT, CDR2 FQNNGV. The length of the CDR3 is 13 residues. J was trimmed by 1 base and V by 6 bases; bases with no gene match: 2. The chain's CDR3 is CASRGQSQETQYF. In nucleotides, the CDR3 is TGTGCCAGCAGGGGACAGTCCCAAGAGACCCAGTACTTC.

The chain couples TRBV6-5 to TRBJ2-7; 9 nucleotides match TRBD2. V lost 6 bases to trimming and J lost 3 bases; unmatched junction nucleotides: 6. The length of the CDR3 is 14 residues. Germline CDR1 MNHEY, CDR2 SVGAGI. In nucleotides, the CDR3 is TGTGCCAGCAGGAAAGCGGGAGGAGTCTACGAGCAGTACTTC. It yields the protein CASRKAGGVYEQYF.

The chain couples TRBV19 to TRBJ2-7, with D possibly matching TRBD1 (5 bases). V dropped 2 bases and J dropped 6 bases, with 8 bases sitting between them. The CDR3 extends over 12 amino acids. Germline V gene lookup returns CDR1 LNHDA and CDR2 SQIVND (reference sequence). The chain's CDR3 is CASSIIRGEQYF. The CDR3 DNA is TGTGCCAGTAGTATAATTAGGGGCGAGCAGTACTTC.

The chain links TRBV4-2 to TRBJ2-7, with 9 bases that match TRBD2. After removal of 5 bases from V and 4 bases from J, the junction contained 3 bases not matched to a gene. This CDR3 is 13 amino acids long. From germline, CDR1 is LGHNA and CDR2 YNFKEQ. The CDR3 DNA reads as TGTGCCAGCAGCGCGGGGGGGGGATACGAGCAGTACTTC. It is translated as CASSAGGGYEQYF.

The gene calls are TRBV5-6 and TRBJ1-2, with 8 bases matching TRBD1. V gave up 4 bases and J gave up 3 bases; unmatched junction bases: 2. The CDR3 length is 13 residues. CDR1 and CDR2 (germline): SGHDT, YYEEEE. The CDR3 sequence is CASSPDRDYGYTF. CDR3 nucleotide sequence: TGTGCCAGCAGCCCGGACAGGGACTATGGCTACACCTTC.

The CDR3, as DNA: TGTGCCACCGGACAGGACATCGGGGAGCTGTTTTTT. Amino acid sequence: CATGQDIGELFF. This chain joins TRBV2 and TRBJ2-2; TRBD1 matches at 7 bases. Germline values: CDR1 SNHLY, CDR2 FYNNEI. J was trimmed by 7 bases and V by 10 bases; bases with no gene match: 6. The CDR3 spans 12 residues.

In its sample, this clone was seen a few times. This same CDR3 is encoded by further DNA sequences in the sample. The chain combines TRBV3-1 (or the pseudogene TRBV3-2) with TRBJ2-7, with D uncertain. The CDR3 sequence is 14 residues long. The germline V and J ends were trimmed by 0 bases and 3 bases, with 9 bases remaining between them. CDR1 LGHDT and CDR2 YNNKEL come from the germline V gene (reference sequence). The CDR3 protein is CASSQENYGYEQYF. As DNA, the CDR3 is TGTGCCAGCAGCCAAGAAAACTACGGCTACGAGCAGTACTTC.

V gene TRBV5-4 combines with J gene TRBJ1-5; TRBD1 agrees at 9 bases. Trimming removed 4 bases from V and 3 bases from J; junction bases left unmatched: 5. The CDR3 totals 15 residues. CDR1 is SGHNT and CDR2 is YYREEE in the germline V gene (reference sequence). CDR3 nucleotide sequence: TGTGCCAGCAGCCTGGGACAGGGCCTCAATCAGCCCCAGCATTTT. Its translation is CASSLGQGLNQPQHF.

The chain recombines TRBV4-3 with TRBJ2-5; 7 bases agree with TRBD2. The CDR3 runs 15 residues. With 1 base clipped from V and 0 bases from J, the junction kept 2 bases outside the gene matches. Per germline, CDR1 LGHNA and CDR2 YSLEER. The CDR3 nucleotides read TGCGCCAGCAGCCAAGGGACTAGTCACCAAGAGACCCAGTACTTC. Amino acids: CASSQGTSHQETQYF.

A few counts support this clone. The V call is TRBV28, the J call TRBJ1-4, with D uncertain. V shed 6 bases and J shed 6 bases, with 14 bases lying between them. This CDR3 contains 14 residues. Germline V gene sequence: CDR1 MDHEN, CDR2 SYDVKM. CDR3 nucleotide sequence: TGTGCCAGCAGCCCCCAGCTGGAGCATGAAAAACTGTTTTTT. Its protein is CASSPQLEHEKLFF.

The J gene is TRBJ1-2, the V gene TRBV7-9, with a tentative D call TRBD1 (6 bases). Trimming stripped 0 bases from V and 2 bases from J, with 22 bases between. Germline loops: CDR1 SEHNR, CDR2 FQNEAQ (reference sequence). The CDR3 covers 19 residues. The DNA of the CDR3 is TGTGCCAGCAGCTTAGCGCTAGGGGGTGTAAGGCAGAGAAACTATGGCTACACCTTC. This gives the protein CASSLALGGVRQRNYGYTF.

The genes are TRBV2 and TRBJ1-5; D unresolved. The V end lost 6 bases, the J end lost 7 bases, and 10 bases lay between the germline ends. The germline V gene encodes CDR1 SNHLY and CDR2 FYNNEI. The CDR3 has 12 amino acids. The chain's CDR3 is CASRPHEQPQHF. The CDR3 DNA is TGTGCCAGCAGGCCCCACGAGCAGCCCCAGCATTTT.

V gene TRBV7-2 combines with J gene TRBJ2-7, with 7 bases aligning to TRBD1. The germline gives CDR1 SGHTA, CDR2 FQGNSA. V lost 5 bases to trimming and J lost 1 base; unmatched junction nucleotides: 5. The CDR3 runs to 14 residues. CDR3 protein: CASSPSRGSYEQYF. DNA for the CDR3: TGTGCCAGCAGCCCAAGCAGGGGGTCCTACGAGCAGTACTTC.

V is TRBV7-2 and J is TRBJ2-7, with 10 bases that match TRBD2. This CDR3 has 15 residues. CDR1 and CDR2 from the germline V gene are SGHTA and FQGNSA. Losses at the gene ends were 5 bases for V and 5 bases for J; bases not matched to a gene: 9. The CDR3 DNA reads TGTGCCAGCAGCGAGCGACTAGCGGGTTACGACGAGCAGTACTTC. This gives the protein CASSERLAGYDEQYF.

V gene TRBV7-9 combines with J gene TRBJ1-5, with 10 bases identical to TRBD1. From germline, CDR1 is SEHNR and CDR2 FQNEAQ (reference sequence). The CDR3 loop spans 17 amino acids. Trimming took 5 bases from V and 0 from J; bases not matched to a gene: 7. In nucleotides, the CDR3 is TGTGCCAGCAGCCCCCTTCGGACAGGGGGTAGCAATCAGCCCCAGCATTTT. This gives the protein CASSPLRTGGSNQPQHF.

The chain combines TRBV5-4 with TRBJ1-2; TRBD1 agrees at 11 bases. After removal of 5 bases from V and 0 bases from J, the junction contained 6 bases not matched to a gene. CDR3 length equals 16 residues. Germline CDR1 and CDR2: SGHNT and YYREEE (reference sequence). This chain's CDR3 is CASRIGQGASNYGYTF. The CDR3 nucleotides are TGTGCCAGCAGGATCGGACAGGGGGCGTCTAACTATGGCTACACCTTC.

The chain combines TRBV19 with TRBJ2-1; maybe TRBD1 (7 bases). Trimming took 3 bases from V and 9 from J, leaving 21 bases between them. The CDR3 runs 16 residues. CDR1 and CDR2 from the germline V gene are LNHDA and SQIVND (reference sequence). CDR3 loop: CASSMGGQIASSEQFF. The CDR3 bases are TGTGCCAGTAGTATGGGGGGACAGATAGCGAGTAGTGAGCAGTTCTTC.

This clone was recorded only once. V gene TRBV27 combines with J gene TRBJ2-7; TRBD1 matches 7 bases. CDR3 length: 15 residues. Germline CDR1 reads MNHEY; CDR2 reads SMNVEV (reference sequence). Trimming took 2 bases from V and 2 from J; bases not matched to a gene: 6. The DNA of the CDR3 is TGTGCCAGCAGTTTACTGGGACAGTTTACCTACGAGCAGTACTTC. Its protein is CASSLLGQFTYEQYF.

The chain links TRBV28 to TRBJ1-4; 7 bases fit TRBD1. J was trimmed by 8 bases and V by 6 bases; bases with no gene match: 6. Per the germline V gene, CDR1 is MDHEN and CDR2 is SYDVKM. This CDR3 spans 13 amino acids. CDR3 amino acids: CASRGGAGEKLFF. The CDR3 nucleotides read TGTGCCAGCAGAGGGGGCGCTGGGGAAAAACTGTTTTTT.

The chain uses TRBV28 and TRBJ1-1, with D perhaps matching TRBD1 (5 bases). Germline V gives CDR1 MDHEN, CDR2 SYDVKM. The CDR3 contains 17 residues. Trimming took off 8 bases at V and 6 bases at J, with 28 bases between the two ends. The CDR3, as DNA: TGTGCCAGCCAAGTACGGGGAGCCGGGGACTTAAAGTCTGAAGCTTTCTTT. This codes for CASQVRGAGDLKSEAFF.

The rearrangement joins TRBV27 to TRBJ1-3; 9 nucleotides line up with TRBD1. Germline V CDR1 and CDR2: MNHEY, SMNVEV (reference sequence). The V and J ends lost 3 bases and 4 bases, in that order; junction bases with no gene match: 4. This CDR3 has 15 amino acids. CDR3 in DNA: TGTGCCAGCAGTTTGGACAGGGGATCGGGAAACACCATATATTTT. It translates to CASSLDRGSGNTIYF.

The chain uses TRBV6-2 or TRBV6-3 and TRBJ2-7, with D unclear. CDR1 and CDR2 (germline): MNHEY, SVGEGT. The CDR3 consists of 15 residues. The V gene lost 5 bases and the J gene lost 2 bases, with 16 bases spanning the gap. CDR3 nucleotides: TGTGCCAGCAGTCCGCCAGGTGATCTAACCTACGAGCAGTACTTC. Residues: CASSPPGDLTYEQYF.

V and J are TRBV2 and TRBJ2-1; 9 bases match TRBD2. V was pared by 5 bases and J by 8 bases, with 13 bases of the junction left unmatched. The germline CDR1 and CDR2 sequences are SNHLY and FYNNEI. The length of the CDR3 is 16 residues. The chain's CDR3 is CASSSRLSAGGHEQFF. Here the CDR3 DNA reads TGTGCCAGCAGTTCCCGACTTTCAGCGGGAGGCCATGAGCAGTTCTTC.

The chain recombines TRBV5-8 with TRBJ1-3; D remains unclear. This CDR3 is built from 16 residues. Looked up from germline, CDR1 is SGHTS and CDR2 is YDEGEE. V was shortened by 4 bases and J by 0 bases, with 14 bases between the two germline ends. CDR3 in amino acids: CASSLGGFLSGNTIYF. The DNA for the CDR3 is TGTGCCAGCAGCCTTGGAGGGTTTCTCTCTGGAAACACCATATATTTT.